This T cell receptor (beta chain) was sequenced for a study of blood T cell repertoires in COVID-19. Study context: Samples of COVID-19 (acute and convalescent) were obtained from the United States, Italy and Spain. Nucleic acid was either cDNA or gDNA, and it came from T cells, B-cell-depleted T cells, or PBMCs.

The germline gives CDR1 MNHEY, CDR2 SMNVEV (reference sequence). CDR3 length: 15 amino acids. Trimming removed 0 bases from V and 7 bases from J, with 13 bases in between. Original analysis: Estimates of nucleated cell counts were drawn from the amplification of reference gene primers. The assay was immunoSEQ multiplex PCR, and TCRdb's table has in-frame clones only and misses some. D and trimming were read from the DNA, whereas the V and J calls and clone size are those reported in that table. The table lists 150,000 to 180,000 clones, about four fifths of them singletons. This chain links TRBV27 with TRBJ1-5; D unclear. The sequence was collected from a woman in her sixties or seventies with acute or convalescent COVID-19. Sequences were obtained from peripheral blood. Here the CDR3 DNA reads TGTGCCAGCAGTTTATCTCCCGTTTCGGGGCAGCCCCAGCATTTT. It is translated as CASSLSPVSGQPQHF.